This TCR beta chain was recovered during a study of identical twins. Overall study results and limits: The models systematically underestimated how much out-of-frame TCR alpha was shared in monozygotic twins.

TCRdb ran MiXCR on the 5' RACE reads and lists one entry per CDR3 protein. Of some 600,000 distinct CDR3 sequences listed, roughly 6.6% are singletons. CDR3 length: 15 amino acids. Trimming at V came to 1 base and at J to 6 bases, leaving 5 bases not matched to a gene. Per the germline V gene, CDR1 is LGHDT and CDR2 is YNNKEL (reference sequence). Note on this clonotype: Its antigen remains unknown.

The sample also formed part of further work on yellow fever vaccine responses in identical twins.

The sequencing input was PBMCs. The clonotype was recovered from a woman under 30 in good health. This chain links TRBV3-1 with TRBJ2-1; 8 nucleotides line up with TRBD2. CDR3 nucleotides: TGTGCCAGCAGCCAAGGACAAAGCGGGGGCAATGAGCAGTTCTTC. This sequence encodes CASSQGQSGGNEQFF.